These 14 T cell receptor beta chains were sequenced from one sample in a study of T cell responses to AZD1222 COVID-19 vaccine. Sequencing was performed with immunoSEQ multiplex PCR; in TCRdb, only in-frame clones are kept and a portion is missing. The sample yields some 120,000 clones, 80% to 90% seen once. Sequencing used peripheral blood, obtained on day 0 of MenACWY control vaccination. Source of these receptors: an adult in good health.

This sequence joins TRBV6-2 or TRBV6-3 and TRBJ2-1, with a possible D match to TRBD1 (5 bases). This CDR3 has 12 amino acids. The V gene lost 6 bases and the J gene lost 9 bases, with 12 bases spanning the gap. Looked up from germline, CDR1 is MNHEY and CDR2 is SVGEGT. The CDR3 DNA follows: TGTGCCAGCAGCTGGGGCCAGGGTGAGCAGTTCTTC. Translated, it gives CASSWGQGEQFF.

The CDR3 here is CASSLEAQGGEAFF. CDR3 coding DNA: TGCGCCAGCAGCTTGGAAGCCCAGGGTGGAGAAGCTTTCTTT. The chain couples TRBV5-1 to TRBJ1-1, with D perhaps matching TRBD1 (5 bases). The germline gives CDR1 SGHRS, CDR2 YFSETQ. V dropped 0 bases and J dropped 8 bases, with 14 bases sitting between them. There are 14 residues in the CDR3.

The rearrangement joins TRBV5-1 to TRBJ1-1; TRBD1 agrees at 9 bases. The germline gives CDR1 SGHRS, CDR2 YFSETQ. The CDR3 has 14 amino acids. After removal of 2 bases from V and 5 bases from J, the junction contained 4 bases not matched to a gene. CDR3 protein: CASSLQGAGTEAFF. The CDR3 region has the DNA TGCGCCAGCAGCTTACAGGGGGCGGGTACTGAAGCTTTCTTT.

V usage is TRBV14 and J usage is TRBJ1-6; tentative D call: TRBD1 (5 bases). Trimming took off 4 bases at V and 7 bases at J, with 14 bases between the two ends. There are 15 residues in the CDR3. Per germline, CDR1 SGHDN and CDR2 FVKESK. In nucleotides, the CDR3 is TGTGCCAGCAGCCGGACAAGGGGCGCCAATTCACCCCTCCACTTT. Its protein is CASSRTRGANSPLHF.

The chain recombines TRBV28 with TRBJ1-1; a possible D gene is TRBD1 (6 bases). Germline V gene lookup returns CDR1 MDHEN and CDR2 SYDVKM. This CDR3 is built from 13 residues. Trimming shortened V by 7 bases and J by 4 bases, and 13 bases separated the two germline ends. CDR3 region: CASKGGGITEAFF. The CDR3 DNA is TGTGCCAGCAAGGGGGGGGGCATCACTGAAGCTTTCTTT.

This CDR3 reads CASSPEDTEAFF. The CDR3 DNA sequence: TGCGCCAGCAGCCCCGAGGACACTGAAGCTTTCTTT. This rearrangement joins TRBV23-1 to TRBJ1-1; D call uncertain. TRBV23-1 belongs to the ORF category, with a function that is uncertain. The CDR3 has 12 residues. Trimming took off 6 bases at V and 3 bases at J, with 8 bases between the two ends.

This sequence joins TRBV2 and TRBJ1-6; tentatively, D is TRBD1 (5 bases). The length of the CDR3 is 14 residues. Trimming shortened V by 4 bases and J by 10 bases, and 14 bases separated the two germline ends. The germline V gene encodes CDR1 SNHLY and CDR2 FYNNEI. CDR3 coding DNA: TGTGCCAGCAGTGGAATTTCCCAGGGATCACCCCTCCACTTT. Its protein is CASSGISQGSPLHF.

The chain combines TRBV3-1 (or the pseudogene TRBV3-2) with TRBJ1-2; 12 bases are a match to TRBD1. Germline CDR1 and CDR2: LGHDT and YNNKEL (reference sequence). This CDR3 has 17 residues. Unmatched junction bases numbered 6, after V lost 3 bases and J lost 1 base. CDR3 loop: CASSQGDRGRLNYGYTF. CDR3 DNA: TGTGCCAGCAGCCAGGGGGACAGGGGGCGCCTTAACTATGGCTACACCTTC.

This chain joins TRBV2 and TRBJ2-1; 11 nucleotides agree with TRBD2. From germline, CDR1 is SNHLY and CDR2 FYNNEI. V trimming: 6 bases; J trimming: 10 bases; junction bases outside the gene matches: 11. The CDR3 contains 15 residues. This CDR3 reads CASRPFTSGGPEQFF. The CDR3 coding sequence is TGTGCCAGCAGGCCCTTTACTAGCGGGGGCCCGGAGCAGTTCTTC.

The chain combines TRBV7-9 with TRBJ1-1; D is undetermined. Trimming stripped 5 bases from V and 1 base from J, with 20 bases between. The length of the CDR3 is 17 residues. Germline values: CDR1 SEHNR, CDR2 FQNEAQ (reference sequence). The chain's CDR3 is CASSEPGMRGGNTEAFF. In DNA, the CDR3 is TGTGCCAGCAGCGAGCCTGGGATGAGAGGAGGGAACACTGAAGCTTTCTTT.

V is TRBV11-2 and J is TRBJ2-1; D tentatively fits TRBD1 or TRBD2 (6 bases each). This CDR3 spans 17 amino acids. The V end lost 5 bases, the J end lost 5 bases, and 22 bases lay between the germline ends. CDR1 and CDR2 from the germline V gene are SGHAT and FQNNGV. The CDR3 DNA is TGTGCCAGCAGCGATCCAATACGGGGGCTTTTCCACAATGAGCAGTTCTTC. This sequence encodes CASSDPIRGLFHNEQFF.

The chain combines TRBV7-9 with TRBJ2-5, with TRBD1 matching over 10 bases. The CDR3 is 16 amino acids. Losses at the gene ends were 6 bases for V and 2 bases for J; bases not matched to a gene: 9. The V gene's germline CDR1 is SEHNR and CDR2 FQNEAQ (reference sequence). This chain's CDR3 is CASSKGDRGLQETQYF. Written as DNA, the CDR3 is TGTGCCAGCAGTAAAGGGGACAGGGGACTACAAGAGACCCAGTACTTC.

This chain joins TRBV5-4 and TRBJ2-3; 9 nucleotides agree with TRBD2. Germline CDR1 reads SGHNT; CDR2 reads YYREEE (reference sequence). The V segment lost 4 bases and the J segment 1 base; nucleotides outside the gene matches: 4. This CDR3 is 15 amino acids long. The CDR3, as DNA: TGTGCCAGCAGCAAATCTAGCGGGGGCACAGATACGCAGTATTTT. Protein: CASSKSSGGTDTQYF.

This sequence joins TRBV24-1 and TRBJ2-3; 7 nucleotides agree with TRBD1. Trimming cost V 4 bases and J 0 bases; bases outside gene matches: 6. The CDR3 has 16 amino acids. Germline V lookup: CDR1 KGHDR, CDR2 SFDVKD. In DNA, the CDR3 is TGTGCCACCAGTGACCCCTCAGGGGGTAGCACAGATACGCAGTATTTT. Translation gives CATSDPSGGSTDTQYF.